In this sample, the clone carrying this TCR beta chain turned up a few times. The data originate from a study of blood T cell repertoires in COVID-19. Study background: Acute and convalescent COVID-19 specimens originated in the United States, Italy and Spain. T cells, B-cell-depleted T cells, or PBMCs supplied cDNA or gDNA.

Generated by immunoSEQ multiplex PCR, the TCRdb table keeps only in-frame clones and is missing some. The table lists under 450,000 clones, about 88% of them singletons. This CDR3 is built from 13 residues. The germline V gene encodes CDR1 SGHTA and CDR2 FQGNSA. V lost 5 bases and J lost 4, with 11 bases in between. V is TRBV7-2 and J is TRBJ2-5, with TRBD2 as a possible D gene (6 bases). The TCR sequence derives from a woman aged 55-69 years with COVID-19, enrolled during active disease. The source material was peripheral blood. This chain's CDR3 is CASSPTSAETQYF. For the CDR3, the DNA is TGTGCCAGCAGCCCGACTAGTGCAGAGACCCAGTACTTC.